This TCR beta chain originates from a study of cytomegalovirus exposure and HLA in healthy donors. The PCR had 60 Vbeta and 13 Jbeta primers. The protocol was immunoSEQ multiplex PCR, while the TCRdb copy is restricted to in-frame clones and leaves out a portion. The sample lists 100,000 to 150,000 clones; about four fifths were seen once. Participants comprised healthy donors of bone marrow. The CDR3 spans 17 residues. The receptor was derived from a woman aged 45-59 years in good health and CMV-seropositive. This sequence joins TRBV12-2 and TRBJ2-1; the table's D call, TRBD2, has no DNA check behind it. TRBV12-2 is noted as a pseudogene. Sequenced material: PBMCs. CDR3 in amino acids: CASRFREGGRGKNEQFF. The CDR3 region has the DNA TGTGCAAGTCGCTTCAGGGAAGGCGGGAGGGGTAAAAATGAGCAGTTCTTC.